These 10 T cell receptor beta chains came from one sample sequenced in a study of T-cell memory formation after mild COVID-19. TCRdb re-called the 5' RACE reads with MiXCR, one entry per CDR3 protein. Of roughly 140,000 distinct CDR3 sequences listed, 14% to 15% are singletons. Sequenced sample: PBMCs or a T cell subset sorted from them (not recorded which). The receptors here all came from an adult woman who had mild COVID-19 (a few samples of this study predate the infection). Cell type and time point are not known.

The chain employs TRBV12-3 or TRBV12-4 and TRBJ2-3; D not resolved. V lost 2 bases and J lost 5, with 8 bases in between. This CDR3 spans 13 amino acids. The CDR3 bases are TGTGCCAGCAGTTTATTTCTCTTAGATACGCAGTATTTT. This encodes CASSLFLLDTQYF.

This clonotype was observed a handful of times. The rearrangement links TRBV7-3 to TRBJ2-3; D gene uncertain. The germline V gene encodes CDR1 SGHTA and CDR2 FQGTGA. Trimming took off 5 bases at V and 4 bases at J, with 10 bases between the two ends. The CDR3 is 13 amino acids. CDR3 in DNA: TGTGCCAGCAGCCTCGTGAGGTCAGATACGCAGTATTTT. As protein: CASSLVRSDTQYF.

This clonotype came up a few times. V usage is TRBV2 and J usage is TRBJ2-1; 9 nucleotides align to TRBD2. The ends lost 7 bases at V and 5 bases at J; junction bases unmatched: 15. The CDR3 has 17 amino acids. The germline gives CDR1 SNHLY, CDR2 FYNNEI. The CDR3, as DNA: TGTGCCAGCACCCCGGTGGGCGGGGGGGCCGTCGACAATGAGCAGTTCTTC. Translating gives CASTPVGGGAVDNEQFF.

This clonotype was counted only a few times. The chain couples TRBV24-1 to TRBJ1-1; unclear D gene. Trimming removed 3 bases from V and 1 base from J, with 2 bases in between. The CDR3 extends over 12 amino acids. Germline CDR1 is KGHDR and CDR2 is SFDVKD. The CDR3 DNA is TGTGCCACCAGTGATGGGAACACTGAAGCTTTCTTT. It encodes CATSDGNTEAFF.

The genes are TRBV27 and TRBJ2-7; D uncertain. The ends were cut back, 3 bases at V and 0 bases at J, with 12 bases in the middle. From germline, CDR1 is MNHEY and CDR2 SMNVEV (reference sequence). The CDR3 totals 15 residues. CDR3 amino acids: CASSFPGDSSYEQYF. The CDR3 DNA reads TGTGCCAGCAGTTTCCCTGGGGATTCCTCCTACGAGCAGTACTTC.

This clonotype was found a few times. The rearrangement uses TRBV9 and TRBJ2-1; TRBD2 matches at 12 bases. V dropped 3 bases and J dropped 5; count of bases not matched to a gene: 3. CDR3 length: 15 residues. Germline CDR1 reads SGDLS; CDR2 reads YYNGEE. The CDR3 DNA reads as TGTGCCAGCAGCGATACTAGCGGGAGGAACAATGAGCAGTTCTTC. This codes for CASSDTSGRNNEQFF. Combining the CDR3 with reference TRBV9 and TRBJ2-1 gives the whole variable domain DSGVTQTPKHLITATGQRVTLRCSPRSGDLSVYWYQQSLDQGLQFLIQYYNGEERAKGNILERFSAQQFPDLHSELNLSSLELGDSALYFCASSDTSGRNNEQFFGPGTRLTVL.

V usage is TRBV7-9 and J usage is TRBJ2-5; D not certain. Deletions cut 5 bases from V and 0 bases from J, with 4 bases between. This CDR3 has 12 amino acids. Germline CDR1 reads SEHNR; CDR2 reads FQNEAQ (reference sequence). The CDR3 DNA reads TGTGCCAGCAGCGCCTACCAAGAGACCCAGTACTTC. Its protein is CASSAYQETQYF.

This clonotype was seen a handful of times. The genes are TRBV29-1 and TRBJ2-7; D possibly corresponds to TRBD1 (7 bases). Trimming cost V 6 bases and J 3 bases, with 12 bases left between them. The CDR3 is 12 amino acids. Germline CDR1 and CDR2: SQVTM and ANQGSEA. CDR3 amino acids: CSVWGDSYEQYF. CDR3 bases: TGCAGCGTCTGGGGGGACAGCTACGAGCAGTACTTC.

This chain links TRBV7-9 with TRBJ2-2; D is unclear. CDR1 is SEHNR and CDR2 is FQNEAQ in the germline V gene (reference sequence). This CDR3 is built from 11 residues. Trimming shortened V by 8 bases and J by 4 bases, and 5 bases separated the two germline ends. This chain's CDR3 is CASFSTGELFF. In DNA form, the CDR3 reads TGTGCCAGCTTCTCCACCGGGGAGCTGTTTTTT.

This clonotype was seen only a few times. The rearrangement joins TRBV7-9 to TRBJ2-5; D is unresolved. V was trimmed by 3 bases and J by 5 bases, leaving 19 bases between them. This CDR3 is built from 16 residues. The germline gives CDR1 SEHNR, CDR2 FQNEAQ (reference sequence). CDR3 coding DNA: TGTGCCAGCAGCTTGGTAGTCCGGGCGGAAGGGGAGACCCAGTACTTC. The encoded protein is CASSLVVRAEGETQYF.